These 22 T cell receptor beta chains share one sample of origin, sequenced in a study of T-cell memory formation after mild COVID-19. TCRdb analysed the 5' RACE reads with MiXCR anew, one entry per CDR3 protein. The table records 350,000 to 500,000 distinct CDR3 sequences, about 22% of them present only once. Material for sequencing was PBMCs or a T cell subset sorted from them (not recorded which). Every receptor here comes from an adult woman who had mild COVID-19 (a few samples of this study predate the infection). Cell type and time point are not known.

This clonotype was recorded a few times. The genes are TRBV6-2 or TRBV6-3 and TRBJ2-1; 7 nucleotides match TRBD2. The CDR3 sequence is 15 residues long. Germline-derived CDR1 and CDR2 are MNHEY and SVGEGT. Unmatched junction bases numbered 4, after V lost 0 bases and J lost 5 bases. The CDR3 bases are TGTGCCAGCAGTTACTCGAAGCGGGGACACAATGAGCAGTTCTTC. Translated: CASSYSKRGHNEQFF.

V and J are TRBV4-3 and TRBJ1-4; possible D gene TRBD1, 5 bases. This CDR3 is 12 amino acids long. Germline values: CDR1 LGHNA, CDR2 YSLEER. Trimming left V 2 bases short and J 12 bases short, with 10 bases between. CDR3 residues: CASSQFSGELFF. The CDR3 coding sequence is TGCGCCAGCAGCCAATTCTCGGGGGAACTGTTTTTT.

The CDR3 sequence: CASSFRQAYEKLFF. CDR3 DNA sequence: TGTGCCAGCAGTTTTCGACAGGCCTATGAAAAACTGTTTTTT. The genes are TRBV12-3 or TRBV12-4 and TRBJ1-4; D perhaps matches TRBD1 (6 bases). V lost 3 bases and J 6 bases, leaving 11 bases between the germline ends. The CDR3 has 14 residues.

The V gene is TRBV6-5, the J gene TRBJ2-1, with D perhaps TRBD1 or TRBD2 (6 bases each). Trimming pared 2 bases from V and 0 bases from J, leaving 8 bases between. This CDR3 spans 15 amino acids. The germline V gene has CDR1 MNHEY and CDR2 SVGAGI. For the CDR3, the DNA is TGTGCCAGCAGTTACGGGGGGCGCTCCTACAATGAGCAGTTCTTC. Its translation: CASSYGGRSYNEQFF.

The V and J genes are TRBV20-1 and TRBJ1-1, with D hard to call. CDR1 DFQATT and CDR2 SNEGSKA come from the germline V gene (reference sequence). V lost 3 bases to trimming and J lost 1 base, with 15 bases between them. CDR3 size: 15 residues. The CDR3 DNA is TGCAGTGCTAGCCGGGGTCGGCAGTCGAACACTGAAGCTTTCTTT. Amino acid sequence: CSASRGRQSNTEAFF.

The rearrangement links TRBV5-1 to TRBJ2-7, with TRBD2 identical over 11 bases. The junction had 5 bases not matched to a gene; V was cut back by 6 bases and J by 3 bases. The CDR3 is made up of 14 amino acids. Germline V gene data show CDR1 as SGHRS and CDR2 as YFSETQ. The CDR3 sequence: CASTDTSGSYEQYF. In DNA form, the CDR3 reads TGCGCCAGCACCGATACTAGCGGGAGCTACGAGCAGTACTTC.

This chain joins TRBV18 and TRBJ2-2; 7 bases align to TRBD1. Germline CDR1 KGHSH, CDR2 LQKENI. Losses at the gene ends were 3 bases for V and 6 bases for J; bases not matched to a gene: 7. This CDR3 spans 15 amino acids. This CDR3 reads CASSPSGQRPGELFF. CDR3 bases: TGTGCCAGCTCACCGTCGGGACAGAGGCCCGGGGAGCTGTTTTTT.

V usage is TRBV6-5 and J usage is TRBJ1-1; TRBD1 is a possible D gene (5 bases). This CDR3 has 17 amino acids. CDR1 MNHEY and CDR2 SVGAGI come from the germline V gene. Between the trimmed V and J ends, which lost 0 bases and 0 bases, there was a span of 14 bases. The DNA for the CDR3 is TGTGCCAGCAGTTACTCGGAGAGGGGCGCATTGAACACTGAAGCTTTCTTT. Amino acids: CASSYSERGALNTEAFF.

This sequence joins TRBV6-1 and TRBJ1-5; weak D call: TRBD1 (5 bases). V gave up 3 bases and J gave up 4 bases, with 7 bases separating them. CDR1 and CDR2 from the germline V gene are MNHNS and SASEGT. This CDR3 has 13 amino acids. The CDR3 bases are TGTGCCAGCAGTGACCCAGGGAATCAGCCCCAGCATTTT. The encoded protein is CASSDPGNQPQHF.

This clonotype was detected ten times or more. The chain carries TRBV19 and TRBJ2-2; possibly TRBD1 for D (5 bases). The CDR3 contains 16 residues. Germline V gene data show CDR1 as LNHDA and CDR2 as SQIVND (reference sequence). V was pared by 3 bases and J by 0 bases, with 11 bases between. For the CDR3, the DNA is TGTGCCAGTAGTATCTGGCAGGGAACGAACACCGGGGAGCTGTTTTTT. Amino acid sequence: CASSIWQGTNTGELFF.

This clonotype was picked up a small number of times. The chain couples TRBV24-1 to TRBJ2-3; TRBD1 might be the D (5 bases). Germline CDR1 KGHDR, CDR2 SFDVKD. The CDR3 length is 15 residues. Trimming left V 4 bases short and J 0 bases short, with 10 bases between. CDR3 DNA sequence: TGTGCCACCAGTGACCAGGGAACTAGCACAGATACGCAGTATTTT. It encodes CATSDQGTSTDTQYF.

V gene TRBV5-1 combines with J gene TRBJ2-1, with TRBD1 matching 8 bases. The CDR3 spans 16 residues. The ends lost 0 bases at V and 6 bases at J; junction bases unmatched: 8. CDR1 SGHRS and CDR2 YFSETQ come from the germline V gene. The DNA for the CDR3 is TGCGCCAGCAGCTTGGACAGGGGGACAAGGGGCAATGAGCAGTTCTTC. This codes for CASSLDRGTRGNEQFF.

A few counts support this clonotype. The chain recombines TRBV5-1 with TRBJ2-3; 12 positions match TRBD1. The J segment lost 2 bases and the V segment lost 8 bases, leaving 9 bases of the junction unmatched. The CDR3 extends over 16 amino acids. Looked up from germline, CDR1 is SGHRS and CDR2 is YFSETQ. DNA for the CDR3: TGCGCCAGTGAGGGGACAGGGGGCAAGTACACAGATACGCAGTATTTT. Residues: CASEGTGGKYTDTQYF.

This clonotype was detected a few times. The rearrangement joins TRBV5-1 to TRBJ2-7; 11 bases line up with TRBD2. The CDR3 runs to 17 residues. The germline V gene encodes CDR1 SGHRS and CDR2 YFSETQ. V shed 3 bases and J 6 bases; nucleotides not matched to a gene: 14. The CDR3 coding sequence is TGCGCCAGCAGCTCGGGCCTCGGTAGCGGGGGGGCCGGCGAGCAGTACTTC. It specifies CASSSGLGSGGAGEQYF.

Turning to this clonotype: The junction departs from germline at one end; a sequencing error may be responsible. The chain carries TRBV5-1 and TRBJ1-2; D gene unclear. Germline V gives CDR1 SGHRS, CDR2 YFSETQ. The CDR3 has 15 residues. CDR3 sequence: CARSLAGSPSGGYTF. In DNA, the CDR3 is TGCGCCAGAAGCTTGGCCGGCAGCCCGTCTGGAGGCTACACCTTC.

This chain joins TRBV12-3 or TRBV12-4 and TRBJ2-1, with D possibly matching TRBD1 (6 bases). The CDR3 loop spans 13 amino acids. Trimming stripped 3 bases from V and 6 bases from J, with 9 bases between. Written as DNA, the CDR3 is TGTGCCAGCAGTTTTAGAGGGGGCAATGAGCAGTTCTTC. It specifies CASSFRGGNEQFF.

The chain is built from TRBV7-8 and TRBJ2-1, with D tentatively TRBD2 (6 bases). V lost 1 base to trimming and J lost 0 bases, with 16 bases between them. This CDR3 has 18 residues. In germline, CDR1 is SGHVS, CDR2 FQNEAQ. Here the CDR3 DNA reads TGTGCCAGCAGCTTAGGGATTGCCGGGGGAAGCTCCTACAATGAGCAGTTCTTC. Residues: CASSLGIAGGSSYNEQFF.

The chain has TRBV6-5 and TRBJ2-7; D is perhaps TRBD2 (5 bases). Looked up from germline, CDR1 is MNHEY and CDR2 is SVGAGI. Trimming removed 5 bases at V and 2 bases at J, with 16 bases between. This CDR3 has 15 amino acids. Here the CDR3 DNA reads TGTGCCAGCAGTGTAACGGCGTCCGGGGCCTACGAGCAGTACTTC. Translated: CASSVTASGAYEQYF.

This rearrangement joins TRBV24-1 to TRBJ2-1, with 8 bases identical to TRBD2. V trimming: 5 bases; J trimming: 6 bases; junction bases outside the gene matches: 11. The CDR3 is 16 amino acids. Germline CDR1 is KGHDR and CDR2 is SFDVKD. CDR3 coding DNA: TGTGCCACCAGTGGCACCGGGACTAGGGGTTTCAATGAGCAGTTCTTC. Translation: CATSGTGTRGFNEQFF.

Many counts were recorded for this clonotype. This rearrangement joins TRBV9 to TRBJ2-1; TRBD2 agrees at 11 bases. The CDR3 totals 15 residues. Germline values: CDR1 SGDLS, CDR2 YYNGEE. The V and J ends lost 7 bases and 6 bases, in that order; junction bases with no gene match: 9. The CDR3 nucleotides are TGTGCCAGCTCCCTGCTAGCGGGGGGACTCAATGAGCAGTTCTTC. Its protein is CASSLLAGGLNEQFF.

The chain recombines TRBV7-3 with TRBJ2-5; 9 bases map to TRBD1. This CDR3 is 17 amino acids long. The germline V gene encodes CDR1 SGHTA and CDR2 FQGTGA. The trim removed 5 bases at V and 4 bases at J, leaving 14 bases unmatched. The CDR3 DNA reads TGTGCCAGCAGCAACCGGGACAGGGCCATTCTAACAGAGACCCAGTACTTC. This encodes CASSNRDRAILTETQYF.

This clonotype turned up a few times. The chain has TRBV7-6 and TRBJ2-6; tentatively, D is TRBD1 (6 bases). Looked up from germline, CDR1 is SGHVS and CDR2 is FNYEAQ. The CDR3 extends over 18 amino acids. Trimming took off 5 bases at V and 2 bases at J, with 19 bases between the two ends. Written as DNA, the CDR3 is TGTGCCAGCAGCCCCGAAGAGGGACATTTCGCTGGGGCCAACGTCCTGACTTTC. This sequence encodes CASSPEEGHFAGANVLTF. Using reference TRBV7-6 and TRBJ2-6 for the parts outside the CDR3, the full variable domain is GAGVSQSPRYKVTKRGQDVALRCDPISGHVSLYWYRQALGQGPEFLTYFNYEAQQDKSGLPNDRFSAERPEGSISTLTIQRTEQRDSAMYRCASSPEEGHFAGANVLTFGAGSRLTVL.